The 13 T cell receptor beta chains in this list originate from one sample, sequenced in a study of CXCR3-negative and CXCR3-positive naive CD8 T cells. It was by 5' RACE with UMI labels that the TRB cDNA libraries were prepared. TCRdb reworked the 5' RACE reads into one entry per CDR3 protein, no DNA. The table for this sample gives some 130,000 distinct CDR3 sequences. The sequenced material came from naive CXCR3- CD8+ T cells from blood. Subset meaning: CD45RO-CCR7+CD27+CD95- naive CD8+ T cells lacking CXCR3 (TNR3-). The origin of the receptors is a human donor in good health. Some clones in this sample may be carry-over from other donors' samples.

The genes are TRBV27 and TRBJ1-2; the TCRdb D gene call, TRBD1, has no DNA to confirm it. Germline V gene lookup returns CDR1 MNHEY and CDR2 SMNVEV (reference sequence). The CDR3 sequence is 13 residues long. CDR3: CASSPRGGYGYTF.

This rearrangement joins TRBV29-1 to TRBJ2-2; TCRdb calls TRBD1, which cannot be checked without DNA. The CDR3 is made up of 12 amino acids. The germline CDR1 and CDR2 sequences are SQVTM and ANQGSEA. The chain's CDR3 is CSIGQVAGELFF.

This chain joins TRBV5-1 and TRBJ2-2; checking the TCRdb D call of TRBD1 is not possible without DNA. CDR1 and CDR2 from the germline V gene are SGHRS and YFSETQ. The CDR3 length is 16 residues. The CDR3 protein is CASGQGQGARTGELFF.

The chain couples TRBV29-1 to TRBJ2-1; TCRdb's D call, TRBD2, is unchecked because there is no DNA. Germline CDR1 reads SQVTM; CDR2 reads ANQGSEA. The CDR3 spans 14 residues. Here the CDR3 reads CSVGELAAYNEQFF.

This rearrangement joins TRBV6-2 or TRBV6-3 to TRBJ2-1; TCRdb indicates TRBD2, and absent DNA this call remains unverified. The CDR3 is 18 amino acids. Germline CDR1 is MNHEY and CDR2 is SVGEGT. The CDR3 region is CASTYERGQARFYNEQFF.

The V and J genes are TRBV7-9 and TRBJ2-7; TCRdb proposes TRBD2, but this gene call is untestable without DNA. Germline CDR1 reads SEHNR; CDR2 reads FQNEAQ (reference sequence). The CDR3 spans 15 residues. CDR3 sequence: CASSPVSGRTYEQCF.

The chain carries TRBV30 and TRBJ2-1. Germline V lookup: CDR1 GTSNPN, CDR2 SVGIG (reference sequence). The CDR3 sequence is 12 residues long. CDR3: CVWSVTRNEQFF.

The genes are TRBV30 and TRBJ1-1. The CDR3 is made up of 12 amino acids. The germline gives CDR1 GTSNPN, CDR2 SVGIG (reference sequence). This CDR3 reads CAWSGLLAEAFF.

The CDR3 is CASSLSPGLAGGGGHSTDTQYF. This rearrangement joins TRBV7-6 to TRBJ2-3; TCRdb calls TRBD2, which cannot be checked without DNA. Germline V lookup: CDR1 SGHVS, CDR2 FNYEAQ. This CDR3 is built from 22 residues.

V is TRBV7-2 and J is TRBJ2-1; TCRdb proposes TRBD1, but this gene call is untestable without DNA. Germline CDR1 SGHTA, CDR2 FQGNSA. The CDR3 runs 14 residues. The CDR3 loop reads CASSFLPGYNEQFF.

The CDR3 sequence: CASSLSLADHSYNEQFF. The chain employs TRBV11-2 and TRBJ2-1; TCRdb's D call, TRBD2, is unchecked because there is no DNA. Germline CDR1 is SGHAT and CDR2 is FQNNGV. This CDR3 region has 17 residues.

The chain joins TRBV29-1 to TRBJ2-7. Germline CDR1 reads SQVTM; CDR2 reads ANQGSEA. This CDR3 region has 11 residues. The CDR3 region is CSVEGDYEQYF.

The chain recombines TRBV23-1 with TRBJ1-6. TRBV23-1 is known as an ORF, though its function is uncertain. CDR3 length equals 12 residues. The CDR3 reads CASSFRNSPLHF.